This T cell receptor beta chain was recovered during a study of T-cell memory formation after mild COVID-19. The study's findings and limits: CD4+ contracting clones were mainly CM and EM; CD8+ ones, EMRA. Later expanders leaned CD4+, whereas day 15 to 85 contracting clones were balanced CD4/CD8. Certain responding clones were present in pre-infection memory, suggesting participation of cross-reactive memory.

A note on this clonotype: The antigen is undetermined.

It was 5'RACE with constant-segment primers that produced the TCR alpha and TCR beta cDNA libraries, which carried sample barcodes and UMIs. TCRdb re-analysed the 5' RACE reads in MiXCR, keeping a single row per CDR3 protein. The top ten hold 9.5% to 15% of the sample, which has 400,000 to 550,000 distinct CDR3 sequences, around a quarter seen once. Trimming pared 4 bases from V and 5 bases from J, leaving 15 bases between. The germline CDR1 and CDR2 sequences are ENHRY and SYGVKD. There are 15 residues in the CDR3. The chain recombines TRBV10-3 with TRBJ1-5, with a weak D call TRBD1 (6 bases). The sequenced sample consisted of PBMCs or a T cell subset sorted from them (not recorded which). The sequence was obtained from an adult woman who had mild COVID-19 (a few samples of this study predate the infection). Cell type and time point are not known. The DNA for the CDR3 is TGTGCCATCAGTGGGACAGCTGAACCACATCAGCCCCAGCATTTT. Translation: CAISGTAEPHQPQHF.